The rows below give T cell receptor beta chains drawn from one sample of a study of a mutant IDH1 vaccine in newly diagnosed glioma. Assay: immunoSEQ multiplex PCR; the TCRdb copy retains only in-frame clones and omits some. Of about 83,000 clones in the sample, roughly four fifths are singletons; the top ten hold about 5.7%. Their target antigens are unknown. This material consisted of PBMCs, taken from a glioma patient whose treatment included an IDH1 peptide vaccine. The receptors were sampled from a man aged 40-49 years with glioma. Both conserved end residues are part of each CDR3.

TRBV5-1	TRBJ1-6	CASSSGTANSPLHF
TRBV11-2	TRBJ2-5	CASSLVRQQEAQYF
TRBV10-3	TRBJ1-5	CAISERDSSNQPQHF
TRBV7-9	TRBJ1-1	CASSPQDGQAFF
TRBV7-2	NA	CASSLDSRQGLYEQYF
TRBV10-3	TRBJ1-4	CATKREPGANEKLFF
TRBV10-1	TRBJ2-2	CASSRTGNTGELFF
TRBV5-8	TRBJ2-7	CASSPFGGTGIYEQYF
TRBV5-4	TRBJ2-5	CASRWDYQETQYF
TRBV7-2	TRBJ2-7	CASSLVIAGRYEQYF
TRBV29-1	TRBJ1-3	CSVAGTGRRNTIYF
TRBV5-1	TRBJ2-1	CASKEASRTYSYNEQFF
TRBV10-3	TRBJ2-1	CAISRLAGANEQFF
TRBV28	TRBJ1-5	CASTEGGATQPQHF
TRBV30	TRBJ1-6	CAWSEQRLSPLHF
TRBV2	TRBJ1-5	CASSSTGNQPQHF
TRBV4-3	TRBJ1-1	CASSQEGFTEAFF
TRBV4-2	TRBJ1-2	CASSPERSANYGYTF
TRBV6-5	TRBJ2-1	CASSYGYSYNEQFF
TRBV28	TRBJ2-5	CASSLSPPGGSRETQYF
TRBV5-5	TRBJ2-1	CASSLGGWSYNEQFF
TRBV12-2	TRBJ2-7	CASRLAGLGTGQVFEQYF
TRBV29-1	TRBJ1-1	CSVEYVTEAFF
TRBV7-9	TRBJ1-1	CASSSFTYAAFF
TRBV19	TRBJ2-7	CASSTPQGATGLEQYF
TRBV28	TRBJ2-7	CASSLLGLTSGEQYF
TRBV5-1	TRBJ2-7	CASSLGDFLSYEQYF
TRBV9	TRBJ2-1	CASSVSLSGQGYNEQFF
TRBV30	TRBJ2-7	CAWSVIIYEQYF
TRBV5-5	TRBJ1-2	CASSFTGSSGYTF
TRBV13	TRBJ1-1	CASSLTVNTEAFF
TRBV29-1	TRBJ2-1	CSVGERSGKNEQFF
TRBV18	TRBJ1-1	CASSPTGGQGTEAFF
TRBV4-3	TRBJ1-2	CASSQDRVDNYGYTF
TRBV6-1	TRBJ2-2	CASRRTGYTGELFF